This passage covers 20 T cell receptor beta chains from one sample sequenced in a study of blood T cell repertoires in COVID-19. Data came from immunoSEQ multiplex PCR; TCRdb stores just in-frame clones and leaves some out. The sample carries 80,000 to 95,000 clones, about 70% recorded once. Source material: peripheral blood. These receptors all come from a woman older than 75 with active or convalescent COVID-19.

CDR3 sequence reads: CAQGGGGAKETQYF. The CDR3 DNA reads as TGTGCCCAAGGAGGCGGGGGGGCCAAAGAGACCCAGTACTTC. The rearrangement links TRBV30 to TRBJ2-5; TRBD2 aligns across 9 bases. CDR1 is GTSNPN, CDR2 SVGIG, per germline (reference sequence). CDR3 length: 14 amino acids. Trimming at V came to 8 bases and at J to 3 bases, leaving 10 bases not matched to a gene.

This rearrangement joins TRBV14 to TRBJ1-1, with D unresolved. CDR3 length: 13 amino acids. V was trimmed by 0 bases and J by 10 bases, leaving 12 bases between them. Germline CDR1 is SGHDN and CDR2 is FVKESK. Written as DNA, the CDR3 is TGTGCCAGCAGCCAAGATTTGGCTACGGGAGCTTTCTTT. Amino acid sequence: CASSQDLATGAFF.

J is TRBJ2-7 and V is TRBV19, with a tentative D call TRBD1 (6 bases). The germline V gene has CDR1 LNHDA and CDR2 SQIVND (reference sequence). V lost 2 bases, J lost 3 bases, and 8 bases lay in between. The CDR3 has 13 amino acids. The CDR3 region has the DNA TGTGCCAGTAGTATAACAGGGAGCTACGAGCAGTACTTC. Encoded protein: CASSITGSYEQYF.

This clone occurred once. This chain uses TRBV5-1 with TRBJ1-4, with D tentatively TRBD1 (5 bases). Trimming removed 0 bases at V and 8 bases at J, with 11 bases between. The germline CDR1 and CDR2 sequences are SGHRS and YFSETQ. The CDR3 length is 14 residues. The CDR3 spells CASSLEGEGEKLFF. The CDR3 DNA follows: TGCGCCAGCAGCTTGGAAGGGGAAGGAGAAAAACTGTTTTTT.

The chain links TRBV5-1 to TRBJ2-2; 8 bases are a match to TRBD1. The J segment lost 3 bases and the V segment lost 0 bases, leaving 1 base of the junction unmatched. The CDR3 length is 15 residues. The germline gives CDR1 SGHRS, CDR2 YFSETQ. CDR3 protein: CASSLAGQDTGELFF. CDR3 DNA sequence: TGCGCCAGCAGCTTGGCGGGACAGGACACCGGGGAGCTGTTTTTT.

The rearrangement links TRBV4-1 to TRBJ2-1, with 7 bases aligning to TRBD1. Germline loops: CDR1 MGHRA, CDR2 YSYEKL. The V gene end was trimmed by 0 bases and the J gene end by 9 bases; junction bases not matched to a gene: 14. CDR3 size: 17 residues. CDR3 nucleotides: TGCGCCAGCAGCCAAGACCGGACAGGTATGATCGGGGCTGAGCAGTTCTTC. It encodes CASSQDRTGMIGAEQFF.

The rearrangement links TRBV7-2 to TRBJ1-1; D call uncertain. Germline V gene sequence: CDR1 SGHTA, CDR2 FQGNSA. Trimming cost V 3 bases and J 4 bases, with 18 bases left between them. CDR3 length equals 16 residues. CDR3: CASSFLGSGSSTEAFF. The CDR3 nucleotides are TGTGCCAGCAGCTTTTTGGGATCGGGGTCTAGCACTGAAGCTTTCTTT.

This clone is a singleton in its sample. The chain links TRBV3-1 (or the pseudogene TRBV3-2) to TRBJ1-3; TRBD1 might be the D (6 bases). The CDR3 has 16 amino acids. Trimming pared 3 bases from V and 0 bases from J, leaving 12 bases between. Germline V gene sequence: CDR1 LGHDT, CDR2 YNNKEL (reference sequence). The CDR3 nucleotides are TGTGCCAGCAGCCACCTCCGGGACACCTCTGGAAACACCATATATTTT. Protein sequence: CASSHLRDTSGNTIYF.

The chain employs TRBV6-5 and TRBJ1-1, with D unresolved. In germline, CDR1 is MNHEY, CDR2 SVGAGI. CDR3 length: 13 residues. Deletions cut 7 bases from V and 5 bases from J, with 14 bases between. The CDR3 region is CASTTKPGTEAFF. The CDR3 nucleotides are TGTGCCAGCACCACCAAGCCGGGGACTGAAGCTTTCTTT.

The J gene is TRBJ2-2, the V gene TRBV5-1; D might be TRBD1 (6 bases). Trimming shortened V by 0 bases and J by 2 bases, and 14 bases separated the two germline ends. Germline loops: CDR1 SGHRS, CDR2 YFSETQ. CDR3 size: 17 residues. This CDR3 reads CASSLESQGSNTGELFF. CDR3 bases: TGCGCCAGCAGCTTGGAATCCCAGGGGTCCAACACCGGGGAGCTGTTTTTT.

The DNA for the CDR3 is TGTGCCAGTAGTCTCGGATGGGGGCCTGAAAAACTGTTTTTT. It is translated as CASSLGWGPEKLFF. The V gene is TRBV19, the J gene TRBJ1-4, with D possibly TRBD1 on 6 matching bases. CDR1 and CDR2 (germline): LNHDA, SQIVND (reference sequence). This CDR3 is built from 14 residues. V was pared by 5 bases and J by 7 bases, with 14 bases between.

The chain combines TRBV11-2 with TRBJ1-1; D is perhaps TRBD1 (5 bases). This CDR3 region has 16 residues. V lost 4 bases and J 1 base, leaving 16 bases between the germline ends. Germline CDR1 SGHAT, CDR2 FQNNGV. CDR3 loop: CASSSLFGTGNTEAFF. As DNA, the CDR3 is TGTGCCAGCAGCTCCCTATTCGGGACTGGGAACACTGAAGCTTTCTTT.

This chain joins TRBV7-2 and TRBJ1-5; D gene unclear. The germline gives CDR1 SGHTA, CDR2 FQGNSA. Trimming stripped 1 base from V and 4 bases from J, with 11 bases between. The CDR3 is 15 amino acids. The CDR3 DNA sequence: TGTGCCAGCAGCTTAGTGGAGAGTGAAAATCAGCCCCAGCATTTT. Translation gives CASSLVESENQPQHF.

The chain combines TRBV18 with TRBJ2-3; 8 bases are a match to TRBD1. This CDR3 contains 16 residues. The ends lost 5 bases at V and 2 bases at J; junction bases unmatched: 9. Germline-derived CDR1 and CDR2 are KGHSH and LQKENI. For the CDR3, the DNA is TGTGCCAGCTCATCATCCGGACAGGGCCTCACAGATACGCAGTATTTT. Encoded protein: CASSSSGQGLTDTQYF.

The chain has TRBV19 and TRBJ1-6; no reliable D call. Germline CDR1 LNHDA, CDR2 SQIVND (reference sequence). The CDR3 sequence is 12 residues long. V lost 3 bases and J 7 bases, leaving 4 bases between the germline ends. The CDR3 sequence is CASSIQNSPLHF. The CDR3 nucleotides read TGTGCCAGTAGTATTCAGAATTCACCCCTCCACTTT.

This clone has a single count. V is TRBV5-5 and J is TRBJ1-6; 8 bases map to TRBD1. V lost 4 bases and J lost 0; bases outside the gene matches: 3. The CDR3 has 16 amino acids. The germline gives CDR1 SGHKS, CDR2 YYEKEE (reference sequence). CDR3 DNA sequence: TGTGCCAGCAGCGGGACAGGTGGCTCCTATAATTCACCCCTCCACTTT. This codes for CASSGTGGSYNSPLHF. Full variable domain (missing parts from reference TRBV5-5 and TRBJ1-6): DAGVTQSPTHLIKTRGQQVTLRCSPISGHKSVSWYQQVLGQGPQFIFQYYEKEERGRGNFPDRFSARQFPNYSSELNVNALLLGDSALYLCASSGTGGSYNSPLHFGNGTRLTVT.

This clone has a single count. J is TRBJ2-2 and V is TRBV6-5, with 7 bases fitting TRBD2. This CDR3 is 14 amino acids long. V shed 1 base and J 5 bases; nucleotides not matched to a gene: 1. Germline V lookup: CDR1 MNHEY, CDR2 SVGAGI. The chain's CDR3 is CASSYFGGTGELFF. The CDR3 DNA reads TGTGCCAGCAGTTACTTCGGGGGGACCGGGGAGCTGTTTTTT.

This clone was observed a handful of times. The chain employs TRBV7-3 and TRBJ2-2; 10 bases line up with TRBD1. J lost 6 bases, V lost 4 bases, and 11 bases had no gene match. CDR1 and CDR2 from the germline V gene are SGHTA and FQGTGA. The CDR3 spans 17 residues. CDR3 sequence (DNA): TGTGCCAGCAGCTCCACAACCGGGACAGGGGTTGCCGGGGAGCTGTTTTTT. It specifies CASSSTTGTGVAGELFF. Combining the CDR3 with reference TRBV7-3 and TRBJ2-2 gives the whole variable domain GAGVSQTPSNKVTEKGKYVELRCDPISGHTALYWYRQSLGQGPEFLIYFQGTGAADDSGLPNDRFFAVRPEGSVSTLKIQRTERGDSAVYLCASSSTTGTGVAGELFFGEGSRLTVL.

This clone has just a few counts. The chain links TRBV7-9 to TRBJ1-6; maybe TRBD1 (6 bases). V was pared by 5 bases and J by 9 bases, with 20 bases between. This CDR3 is built from 16 residues. Germline values: CDR1 SEHNR, CDR2 FQNEAQ (reference sequence). The CDR3 is CASSVHRDTMGSPLHF. CDR3 nucleotide sequence: TGTGCCAGCAGCGTCCACAGGGACACAATGGGTTCACCCCTCCACTTT.

This clone showed up just a few times. V usage is TRBV24-1 and J usage is TRBJ1-2; TRBD1 matches at 9 bases. Germline CDR1 is KGHDR and CDR2 is SFDVKD. CDR3 size: 16 residues. The ends lost 2 bases at V and 8 bases at J; junction bases unmatched: 11. CDR3: CATSDYDGQGRGGYTF. The CDR3 DNA reads as TGTGCCACCAGTGATTACGACGGACAGGGGAGGGGAGGCTACACCTTC.